The sequence of this TCR beta chain was determined in a study of blood T cell repertoires in COVID-19. Study-wide context: In each case, the material was cDNA or gDNA derived from T cells, B-cell-depleted T cells, or PBMCs.

TCRdb keeps only in-frame clones here, not all; method: immunoSEQ multiplex PCR. This table has under 300,000 clones, around nine tenths appearing once. V shed 1 base and J 5 bases; nucleotides not matched to a gene: 5. The CDR3 is made up of 14 amino acids. Germline lookup yields CDR1 SGHNT and CDR2 YYREEE (reference sequence). Cohort allocation depended upon clinical history that participants reported. Recovered participants had two consecutive negative NP/OP PCR tests, healthcare professional clearance, or symptom resolution. The source of this sequence is a woman in her forties who had recovered from COVID-19. V gene TRBV5-4 combines with J gene TRBJ2-5; TRBD1 matches 7 bases. The sample comprised PBMCs or T cells enriched from blood (not recorded which). CDR3 amino acids: CASSLTGDGETQYF. The DNA for the CDR3 is TGTGCCAGCAGCTTGACAGGGGACGGTGAGACCCAGTACTTC.